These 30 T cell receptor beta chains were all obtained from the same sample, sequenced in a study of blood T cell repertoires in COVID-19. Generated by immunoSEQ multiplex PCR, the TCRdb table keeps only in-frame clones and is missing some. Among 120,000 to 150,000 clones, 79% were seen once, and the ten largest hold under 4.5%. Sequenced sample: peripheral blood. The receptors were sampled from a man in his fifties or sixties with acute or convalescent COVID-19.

CDR3 in amino acids: CASSGDGSYGYTF. The CDR3 DNA sequence: TGCGCCAGCAGCGGCGACGGGTCCTATGGCTACACCTTC. The chain joins TRBV5-1 to TRBJ1-2; no reliable D call. V was cut by 4 bases and J by 4 bases, with 11 bases left in between. CDR3 length: 13 residues. CDR1 is SGHRS, CDR2 YFSETQ, per germline.

CDR3 loop: CASSAASGSPGGYEQYF. The CDR3 DNA reads TGTGCCAGCAGCGCGGCTAGCGGGAGCCCCGGCGGCTACGAGCAGTACTTC. The chain has TRBV25-1 and TRBJ2-7; 10 positions match TRBD2. V lost 6 bases to trimming and J lost 3 bases; unmatched junction nucleotides: 14. The CDR3 totals 17 residues. Germline CDR1 and CDR2: MGHDK and SYGVNS.

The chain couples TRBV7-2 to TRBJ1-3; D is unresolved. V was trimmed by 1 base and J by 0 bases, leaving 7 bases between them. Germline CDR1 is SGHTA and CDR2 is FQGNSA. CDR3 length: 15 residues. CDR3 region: CASSLVAGSGNTIYF. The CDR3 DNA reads TGTGCCAGCAGCTTAGTAGCCGGCTCTGGAAACACCATATATTTT.

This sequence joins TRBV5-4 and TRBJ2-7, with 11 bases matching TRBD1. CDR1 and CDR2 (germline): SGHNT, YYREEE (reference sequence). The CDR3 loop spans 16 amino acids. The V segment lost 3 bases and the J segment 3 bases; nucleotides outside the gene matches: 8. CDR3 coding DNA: TGTGCCAGCAGCTATCCGTTGGGGACAGGGGGCTACGAGCAGTACTTC. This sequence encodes CASSYPLGTGGYEQYF.

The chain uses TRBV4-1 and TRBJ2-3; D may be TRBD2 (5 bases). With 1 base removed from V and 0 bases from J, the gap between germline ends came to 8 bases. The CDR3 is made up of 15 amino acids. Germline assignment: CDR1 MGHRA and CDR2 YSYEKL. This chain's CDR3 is CASSQGRTSTDTQYF. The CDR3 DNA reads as TGCGCCAGCAGCCAAGGTCGGACTAGCACAGATACGCAGTATTTT.

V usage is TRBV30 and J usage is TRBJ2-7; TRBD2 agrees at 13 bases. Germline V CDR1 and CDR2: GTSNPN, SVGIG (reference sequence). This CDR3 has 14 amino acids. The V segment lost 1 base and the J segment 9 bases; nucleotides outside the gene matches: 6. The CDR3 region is CAWSELAGGYGQYF. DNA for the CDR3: TGTGCCTGGAGTGAACTAGCGGGAGGGTATGGGCAGTACTTC.

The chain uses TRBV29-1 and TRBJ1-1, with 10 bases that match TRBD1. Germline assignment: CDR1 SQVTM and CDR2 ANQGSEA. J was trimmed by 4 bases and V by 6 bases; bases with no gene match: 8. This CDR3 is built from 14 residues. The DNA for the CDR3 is TGCAGCGTAGTTGGAGGGACAGGGGCCACTGAAGCTTTCTTT. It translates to CSVVGGTGATEAFF.

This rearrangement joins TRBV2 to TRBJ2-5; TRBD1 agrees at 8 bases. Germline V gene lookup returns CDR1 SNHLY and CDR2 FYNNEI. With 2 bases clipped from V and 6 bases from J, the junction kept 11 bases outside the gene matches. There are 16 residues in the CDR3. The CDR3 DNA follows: TGTGCCAGCAGTGAATCGTCAGGGGGCGGTTTGAAGACCCAGTACTTC. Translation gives CASSESSGGGLKTQYF.

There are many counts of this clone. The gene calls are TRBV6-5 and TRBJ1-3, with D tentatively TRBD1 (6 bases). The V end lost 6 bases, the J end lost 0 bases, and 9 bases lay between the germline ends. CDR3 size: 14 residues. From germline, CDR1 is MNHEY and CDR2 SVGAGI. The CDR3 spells CASRTDSSGNTIYF. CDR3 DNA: TGTGCCAGCAGAACGGACAGCTCTGGAAACACCATATATTTT.

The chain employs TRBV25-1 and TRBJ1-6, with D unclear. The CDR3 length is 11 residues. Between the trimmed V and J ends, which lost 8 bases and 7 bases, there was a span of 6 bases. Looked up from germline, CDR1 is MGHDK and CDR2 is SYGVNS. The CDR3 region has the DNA TGTGCCAGCGGGGAGAATTCACCCCTCCACTTT. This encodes CASGENSPLHF.

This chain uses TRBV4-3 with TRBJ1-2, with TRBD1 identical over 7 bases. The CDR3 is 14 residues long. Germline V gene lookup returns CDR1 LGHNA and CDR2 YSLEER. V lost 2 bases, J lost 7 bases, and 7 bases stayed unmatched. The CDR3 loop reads CASSQNRGESGYTF. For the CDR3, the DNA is TGCGCCAGCAGCCAAAACAGGGGAGAGAGTGGCTACACCTTC.

The CDR3 sequence: CASRASGSYGYTF. DNA for the CDR3: TGTGCCAGCAGAGCCTCAGGTTCCTATGGCTACACCTTC. The chain combines TRBV6-5 with TRBJ1-2; D is ambiguous. CDR1 MNHEY and CDR2 SVGAGI come from the germline V gene. V lost 6 bases to trimming and J lost 4 bases, with 12 bases between them. The length of the CDR3 is 13 residues.

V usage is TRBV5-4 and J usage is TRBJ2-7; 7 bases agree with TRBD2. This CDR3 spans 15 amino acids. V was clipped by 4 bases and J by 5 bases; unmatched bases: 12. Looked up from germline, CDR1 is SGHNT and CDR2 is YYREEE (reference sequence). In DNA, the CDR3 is TGTGCCAGCAGCCCAACGCCCGGGGAGGGTCACGAGCAGTACTTC. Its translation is CASSPTPGEGHEQYF.

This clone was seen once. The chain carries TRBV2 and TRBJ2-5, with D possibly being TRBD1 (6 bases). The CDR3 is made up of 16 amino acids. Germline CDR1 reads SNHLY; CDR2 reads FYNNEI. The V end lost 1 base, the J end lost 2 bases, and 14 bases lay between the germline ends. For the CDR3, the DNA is TGTGCCAGCAGTGAAGGGCGAGGGGGAACTCAAGAGACCCAGTACTTC. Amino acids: CASSEGRGGTQETQYF.

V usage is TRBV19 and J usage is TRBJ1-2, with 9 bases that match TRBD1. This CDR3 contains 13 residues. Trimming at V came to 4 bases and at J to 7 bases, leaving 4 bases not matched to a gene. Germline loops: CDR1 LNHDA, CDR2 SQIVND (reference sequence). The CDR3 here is CASSTGQGFGYTF. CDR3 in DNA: TGTGCCAGTAGTACGGGACAGGGTTTTGGCTACACCTTC.

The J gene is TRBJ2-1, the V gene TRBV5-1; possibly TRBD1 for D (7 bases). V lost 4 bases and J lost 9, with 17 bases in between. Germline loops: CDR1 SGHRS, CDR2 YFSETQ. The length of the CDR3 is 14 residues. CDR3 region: CASSPDFQGGEQFF. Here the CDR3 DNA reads TGCGCCAGCAGCCCGGACTTTCAGGGGGGTGAGCAGTTCTTC.

The CDR3 DNA is TGTGCCAGTAGTTTGGGACAGGGGGAACGGGAGACCCAGTACTTC. The encoded protein is CASSLGQGERETQYF. This chain connects TRBV19 to TRBJ2-5; 11 bases match TRBD1. Germline V gives CDR1 LNHDA, CDR2 SQIVND (reference sequence). The CDR3 contains 15 residues. With 5 bases clipped from V and 5 bases from J, the junction kept 7 bases outside the gene matches.

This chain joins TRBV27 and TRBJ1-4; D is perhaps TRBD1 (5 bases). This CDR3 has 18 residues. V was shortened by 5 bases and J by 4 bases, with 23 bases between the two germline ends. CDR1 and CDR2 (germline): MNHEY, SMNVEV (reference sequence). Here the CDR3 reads CASSAYSGTGGGNEKLFF. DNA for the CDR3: TGTGCCAGCAGTGCGTATTCCGGGACGGGCGGGGGTAATGAAAAACTGTTTTTT.

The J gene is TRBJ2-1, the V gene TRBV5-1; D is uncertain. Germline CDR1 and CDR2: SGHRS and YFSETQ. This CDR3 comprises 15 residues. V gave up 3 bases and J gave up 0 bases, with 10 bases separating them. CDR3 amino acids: CASSSGGFSYNEQFF. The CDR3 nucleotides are TGCGCCAGCAGCTCGGGTGGGTTCTCCTACAATGAGCAGTTCTTC.

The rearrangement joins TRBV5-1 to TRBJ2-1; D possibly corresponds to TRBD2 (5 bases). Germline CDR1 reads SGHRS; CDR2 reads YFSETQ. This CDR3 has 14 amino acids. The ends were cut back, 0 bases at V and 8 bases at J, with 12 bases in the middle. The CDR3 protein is CASSLVEARDEQFF. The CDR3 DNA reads TGCGCCAGCAGCTTGGTGGAGGCTCGGGATGAGCAGTTCTTC.

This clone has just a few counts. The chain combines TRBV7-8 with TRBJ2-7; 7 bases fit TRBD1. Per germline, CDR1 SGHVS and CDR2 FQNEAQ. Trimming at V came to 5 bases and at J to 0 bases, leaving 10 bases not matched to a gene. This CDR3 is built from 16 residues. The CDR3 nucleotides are TGTGCCAGCAGCCCCGCAGACAGGGAAATCTCCTACGAGCAGTACTTC. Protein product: CASSPADREISYEQYF.

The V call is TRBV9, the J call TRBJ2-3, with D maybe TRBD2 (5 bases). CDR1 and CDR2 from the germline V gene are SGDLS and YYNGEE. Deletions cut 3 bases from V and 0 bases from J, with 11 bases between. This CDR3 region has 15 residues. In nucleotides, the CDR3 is TGTGCCAGCAGCGCAGCGGCGACTAGCACAGATACGCAGTATTTT. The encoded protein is CASSAAATSTDTQYF.

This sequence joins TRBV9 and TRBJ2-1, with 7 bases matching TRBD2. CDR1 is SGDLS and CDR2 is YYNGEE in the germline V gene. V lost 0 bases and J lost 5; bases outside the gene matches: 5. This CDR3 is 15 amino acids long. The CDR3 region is CASSVEAGRDNEQFF. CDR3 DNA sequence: TGTGCCAGCAGCGTAGAAGCGGGAAGAGACAATGAGCAGTTCTTC.

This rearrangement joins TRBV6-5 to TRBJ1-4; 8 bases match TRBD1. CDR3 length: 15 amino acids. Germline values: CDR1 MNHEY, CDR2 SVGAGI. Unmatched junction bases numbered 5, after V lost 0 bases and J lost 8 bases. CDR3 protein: CASSYSSDRGEKLFF. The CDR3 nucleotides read TGTGCCAGCAGTTACTCGAGTGACAGGGGAGAAAAACTGTTTTTT.

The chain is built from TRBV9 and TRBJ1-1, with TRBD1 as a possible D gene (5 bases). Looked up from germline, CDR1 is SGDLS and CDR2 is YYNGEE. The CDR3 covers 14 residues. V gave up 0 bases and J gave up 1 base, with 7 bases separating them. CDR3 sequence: CASSVGQRNTEAFF. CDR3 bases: TGTGCCAGCAGCGTAGGACAGCGGAACACTGAAGCTTTCTTT.

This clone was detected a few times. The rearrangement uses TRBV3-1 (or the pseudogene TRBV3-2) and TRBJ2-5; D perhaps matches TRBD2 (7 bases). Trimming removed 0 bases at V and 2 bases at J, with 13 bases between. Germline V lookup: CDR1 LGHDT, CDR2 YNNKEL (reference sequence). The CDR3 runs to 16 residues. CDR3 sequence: CASSQERGRAQETQYF. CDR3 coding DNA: TGTGCCAGCAGCCAAGAAAGGGGGAGGGCTCAAGAGACCCAGTACTTC.

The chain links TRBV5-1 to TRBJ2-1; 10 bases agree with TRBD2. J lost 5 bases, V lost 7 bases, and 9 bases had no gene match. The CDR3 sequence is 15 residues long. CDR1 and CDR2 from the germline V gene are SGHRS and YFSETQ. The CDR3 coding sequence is TGCGCCAGCCGGCTACTAGCGGGGTCCAACAATGAGCAGTTCTTC. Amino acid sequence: CASRLLAGSNNEQFF. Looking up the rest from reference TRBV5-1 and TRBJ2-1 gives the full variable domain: KAGVTQTPRYLIKTRGQQVTLSCSPISGHRSVSWYQQTPGQGLQFLFEYFSETQRNKGNFPGRFSGRQFSNSRSEMNVSTLELGDSALYLCASRLLAGSNNEQFFGPGTRLTVL.

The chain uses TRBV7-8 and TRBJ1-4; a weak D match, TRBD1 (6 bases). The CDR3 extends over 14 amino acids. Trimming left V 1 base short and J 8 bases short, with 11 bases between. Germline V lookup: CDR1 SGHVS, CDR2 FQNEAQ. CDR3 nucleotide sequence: TGTGCCAGCAGCTTAGGCCCCGACAGGGAAAAACTGTTTTTT. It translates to CASSLGPDREKLFF.

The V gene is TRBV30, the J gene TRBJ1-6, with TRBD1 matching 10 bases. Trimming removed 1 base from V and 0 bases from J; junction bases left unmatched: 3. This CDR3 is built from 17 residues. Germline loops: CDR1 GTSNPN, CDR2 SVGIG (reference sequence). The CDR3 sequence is CAWSGQGASSYNSPLHF. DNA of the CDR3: TGTGCCTGGAGTGGACAGGGGGCGAGCTCCTATAATTCACCCCTCCACTTT.

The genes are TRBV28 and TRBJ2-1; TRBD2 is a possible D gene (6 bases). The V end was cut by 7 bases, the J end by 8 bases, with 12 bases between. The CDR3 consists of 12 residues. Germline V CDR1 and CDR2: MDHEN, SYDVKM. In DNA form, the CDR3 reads TGTGCCAGCAACGGGGGATGGGATGAGCAGTTCTTC. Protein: CASNGGWDEQFF.